This record concerns one T cell receptor (beta chain) sequence. Its antigen is undetermined. This sample is drawn from a study of identical twins. The study's findings and limits: The study based its conclusions on cross-sectional statistical analysis and did not follow the same donors. Where out-of-frame alpha sequences were twin-shared, they showed excess low generation probability.

TCRdb recomputed calls from the 5' RACE reads with MiXCR, one row per CDR3 protein. The repertoire holds under 900,000 distinct CDR3 sequences, approximately 13% seen once, with about 1.5% in the top ten. The CDR3 sequence is 15 residues long. Germline V gene data show CDR1 as SGHRS and CDR2 as YFSETQ. V was cut by 0 bases and J by 0 bases, with 9 bases left in between. A further study also used this sample, focusing on yellow fever vaccine responses in identical twins.

The chain carries TRBV5-1 and TRBJ1-1; D gene ambiguous. This TCR came from a woman between 18 and 29 years old in good health. Input material: PBMCs. The chain's CDR3 is CASSLGLRMNTEAFF. In nucleotides, the CDR3 is TGCGCCAGCAGCTTGGGGCTACGAATGAACACTGAAGCTTTCTTT.